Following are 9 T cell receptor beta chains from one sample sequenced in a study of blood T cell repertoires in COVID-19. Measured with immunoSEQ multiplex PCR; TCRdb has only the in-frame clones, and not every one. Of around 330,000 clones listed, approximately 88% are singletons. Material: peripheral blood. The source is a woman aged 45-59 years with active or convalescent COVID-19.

DNA of the CDR3: TGTGCCAGCAGCTCAGGGGGGAGCAATCAGCCCCAGCATTTT. This encodes CASSSGGSNQPQHF. V gene TRBV7-6 combines with J gene TRBJ1-5, with TRBD1 matching 7 bases. This CDR3 has 14 amino acids. The V gene's germline CDR1 is SGHVS and CDR2 FNYEAQ. The V and J ends lost 4 bases and 1 base, in that order; junction bases with no gene match: 1.

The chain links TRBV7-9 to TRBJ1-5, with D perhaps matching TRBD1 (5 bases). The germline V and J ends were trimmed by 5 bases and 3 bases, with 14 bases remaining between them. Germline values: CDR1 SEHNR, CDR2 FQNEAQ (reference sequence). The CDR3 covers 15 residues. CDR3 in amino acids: CASSLEGHLNQPQHF. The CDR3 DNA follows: TGTGCCAGCAGCCTAGAGGGGCACCTCAATCAGCCCCAGCATTTT.

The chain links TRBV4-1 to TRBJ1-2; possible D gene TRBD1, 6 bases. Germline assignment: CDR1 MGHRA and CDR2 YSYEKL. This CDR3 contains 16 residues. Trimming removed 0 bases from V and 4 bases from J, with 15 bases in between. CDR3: CASSQDRGGHVYGYTF. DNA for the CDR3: TGCGCCAGCAGCCAAGATCGGGGGGGGCACGTCTATGGCTACACCTTC.

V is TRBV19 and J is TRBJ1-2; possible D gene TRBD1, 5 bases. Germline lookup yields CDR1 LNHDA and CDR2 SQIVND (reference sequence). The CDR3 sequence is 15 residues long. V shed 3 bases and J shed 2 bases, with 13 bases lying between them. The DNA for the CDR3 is TGTGCCAGTAGTATTAACCCCACAGGAAACTATGGCTACACCTTC. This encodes CASSINPTGNYGYTF.

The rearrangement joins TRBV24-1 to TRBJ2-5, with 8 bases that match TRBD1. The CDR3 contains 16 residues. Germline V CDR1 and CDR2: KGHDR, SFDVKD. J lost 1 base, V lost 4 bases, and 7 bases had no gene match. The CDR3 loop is CATSDPTGAGQETQYF. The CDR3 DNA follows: TGTGCCACCAGTGACCCGACAGGGGCGGGCCAAGAGACCCAGTACTTC.

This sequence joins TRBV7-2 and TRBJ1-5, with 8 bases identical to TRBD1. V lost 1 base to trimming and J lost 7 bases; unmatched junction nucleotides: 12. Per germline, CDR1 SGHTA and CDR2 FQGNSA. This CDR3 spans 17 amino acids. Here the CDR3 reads CASSLVGTGSDRQPQHF. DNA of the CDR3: TGTGCCAGCAGCTTAGTGGGGACAGGTAGTGATAGGCAGCCCCAGCATTTT.

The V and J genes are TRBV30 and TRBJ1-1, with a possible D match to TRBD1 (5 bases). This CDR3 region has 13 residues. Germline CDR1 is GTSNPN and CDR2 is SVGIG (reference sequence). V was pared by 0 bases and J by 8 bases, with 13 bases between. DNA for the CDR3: TGTGCCTGGAGTGTAGGGTCGGGGGAGGAAGCTTTCTTT. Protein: CAWSVGSGEEAFF.

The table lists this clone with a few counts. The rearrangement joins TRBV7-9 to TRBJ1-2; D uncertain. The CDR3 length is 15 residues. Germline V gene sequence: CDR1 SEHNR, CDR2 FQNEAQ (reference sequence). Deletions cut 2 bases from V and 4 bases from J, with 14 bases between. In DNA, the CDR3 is TGTGCCAGCAGCTTATCCCTTCGGGCGGGCTATGGCTACACCTTC. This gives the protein CASSLSLRAGYGYTF.

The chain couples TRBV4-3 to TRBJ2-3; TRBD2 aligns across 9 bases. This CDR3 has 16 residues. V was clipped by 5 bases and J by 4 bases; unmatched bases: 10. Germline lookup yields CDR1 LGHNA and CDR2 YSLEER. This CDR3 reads CASSSLTSGVSDTQYF. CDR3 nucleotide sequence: TGCGCCAGCAGCTCACTGACTAGCGGAGTCTCAGATACGCAGTATTTT.